The present T cell receptor beta chain was sequenced within a study of patients and donors after allogeneic stem cell transplantation. Via MiXCR, TCRdb re-called the RT-PCR reads, giving one row per CDR3 protein. Here the sample spans 150,000 or so distinct CDR3 sequences, roughly 24% being singletons. Sequencing used blood, either unsorted or a sorted T cell fraction (not recorded which). The origin of this receptor is a human donor who was either an allogeneic HSCT recipient or a stem cell or donor lymphocyte infusion donor (not recorded which). It is not recorded whose cells these are; they may come from a transplant donor.

CDR3 sequence: CASSPQDGASNEKLFF. For the CDR3, the DNA is TGTGCCAGCAGCCCCCAGGATGGGGCTAGTAATGAAAAACTGTTTTTT. The J gene is TRBJ1-4, the V gene TRBV7-6; D might be TRBD1 (5 bases). Germline CDR1 SGHVS, CDR2 FNYEAQ. The CDR3 runs to 16 residues. V was shortened by 5 bases and J by 4 bases, with 17 bases between the two germline ends.